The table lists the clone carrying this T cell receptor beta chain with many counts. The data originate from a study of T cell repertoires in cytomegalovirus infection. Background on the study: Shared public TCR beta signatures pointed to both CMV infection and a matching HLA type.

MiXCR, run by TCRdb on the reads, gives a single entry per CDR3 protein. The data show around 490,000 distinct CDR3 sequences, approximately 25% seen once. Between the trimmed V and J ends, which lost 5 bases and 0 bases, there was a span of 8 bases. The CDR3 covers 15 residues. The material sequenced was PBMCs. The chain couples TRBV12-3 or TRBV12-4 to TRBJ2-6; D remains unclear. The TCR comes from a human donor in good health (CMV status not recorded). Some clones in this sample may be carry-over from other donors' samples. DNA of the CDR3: TGTGCCAGCAGTGCTGTATTCTCTGGGGCCAACGTCCTGACTTTC. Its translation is CASSAVFSGANVLTF.